The source of this TCR beta chain is a study of cytomegalovirus exposure and HLA in healthy donors (dated by TCRdb to 2016 to 2017). For context, the study as a whole: According to an earlier analysis of 587 of the donors, 200 million or so T cells yielded roughly 110 million unique TCR beta sequences and roughly 280 Gb of sequence data. An early release covering roughly 600 HLA-typed donors comprised 250 to 350 gigabases of sequencing data and roughly 86 million unique TCR sequences. Of the approximately 370 genotyped donors, 75% to 85% were placed in the genetic ancestry cluster associated with self-reported Caucasian donors. The study was designed to test whether signatures of past pathogen exposure could be identified by cataloging public T cell receptors. The study profiled the T cell repertoires of about 640 subjects by immunosequencing and related them to cytomegalovirus serostatus. Along with the roughly 610-subject first cohort, a separate validation cohort of over 90 different subjects was used. High-throughput TCR immunosequencing, statistical association of individual TCRs with disease status, and machine learning were combined to predict cytomegalovirus infection status. A later analysis re-examined previously published TCR beta repertoires from just over 650 donors and added high-resolution HLA genotyping to investigate patterns of TCR occurrence. Rather than using new phenotypic data, the later analysis identified candidate immune exposures from TCR beta sequences and from how often those sequences occurred across donors. In an earlier analysis of 500 to 650 of the donors, high-throughput TCR beta sequencing was used to judge whether each TCR beta V gene segment behaved as functional or pseudogenic. Donor age, sex, ethnicity and CMV serostatus were compiled alongside the repertoire data. A later genetic analysis took genome-wide SNP genotypes for 398 of the 666 donors and used that subset as a discovery cohort. All discovery cohort repertoires had been generated using a single sequencing platform. Class I and class II HLA loci were covered by the typing at four-digit resolution. The number of donors typed differed by locus, with roughly 629-640 for A, B, C, DRB1 and DQB1, more than 500 for DQA1, 600 to 610 for DPA1, and 472 for DPB1. Several DR-DQ haplotypes were treated as single units for association and clustering because of strong linkage in the cohort. Across around 400 genotyped donors of the cohort, an average of about 240,000 unique TCR beta nucleotide sequences per donor were sequenced, and approximately 19% of those sequences were non-productive. The paper as a whole reports these results and caveats: In this cohort, only TCR beta chains were sequenced, and detectable features were limited by the absence of alpha or paired-chain data. According to a later analysis, parvovirus B19, influenza, CMV and Epstein-Barr virus appeared linked to several top co-occurrence clusters. A later analysis found that TCR association rates varied across HLA loci, with DRB1 alleles showing the most associated TCRs and HLA-C alleles the fewest. According to a later genetic analysis, donors in an Asian-associated ancestry cluster had fewer N-insertions in productive TCRs than the approximately 650-donor mean. Roughly 15 rarely observed V segments, including chromosome 9 orphons, were excluded from the earlier analysis of a few hundred of the donors because counts were too low. In an earlier analysis of some 640 of the donors, most TCR beta V segments were observed in productive rearrangements about 87% or about 30% of the time, broadly matching IMGT annotations. For the cohort, immune exposure information was limited to CMV serostatus. An association between a missense DCLRE1C variant and V-gene and J-gene trimming of TCR beta chains was found in a later genetic analysis and replicated in an independent cohort. Correlated functional status among segregating V segments might be attributable to linkage disequilibrium, but an unknown experimental factor could not be ruled out. Because some donors lacked HLA typing at each locus, the association tests relied only on the typed subset. Some IMGT-functional V segments, including TRBV6-2 and TRBV6-3, could not be told apart with the 87-base-pair reads, so those segments were excluded. A later analysis found that most CMV-associated TCR beta chains appeared HLA-restricted, with HLA associations seemingly driven largely by CMV exposure. The classifier was reported to diagnose cytomegalovirus status with high specificity and sensitivity in both the original cohort and the validation cohort. In a later analysis, 15,000 to 20,000 TCR beta sequences were associated with specific HLA alleles at a false discovery rate of 0.05. Across donors, most TCR sequences were observed very rarely, whereas some public TCRs were present in many individuals. In the study, about 150 TCR beta chains were listed as associated with cytomegalovirus. In a later analysis, HLA-associated TCR beta chains showed more clonal expansion and lower generation probabilities than non-associated chains that were equally common. When HLA alleles, especially DR and DQ, strongly co-occurred, attributing TCR associations to individual alleles was difficult. A few of the identified cytomegalovirus-associated TCR beta chains were confirmed in vitro to be specific for cytomegalovirus antigens. According to the authors, the approach could potentially be generalized to other disease states and immunological phenotypes. A cluster of highly shared sequence variants was judged likely to represent a technical artifact of the sequencing pipeline. Presence/absence analyses assumed roughly uniform sequencing depth across donors, an assumption that may not hold. A further reported finding was that TCR beta sequences accurately predicted the HLA-A and HLA-B alleles for most subjects in the first cohort.

The cohort comprised hundreds of healthy bone marrow donors. At the time of sampling, every cohort member was nominally healthy, though immune exposures that went unrecorded were likely present. The donor was CMV seronegative and was included in the group of a few hundred seronegative cohort members. A peripheral blood sample was collected from each donor, and TCR beta sequencing was performed on peripheral blood mononuclear cells. The Qiagen DNeasy Blood Extraction Kit was used to extract genomic DNA from the blood cell samples. A word on this clone: Which antigen it targets is not known. No per-base quality is available; no much larger clone lies one base away.

The library was built by means of the immunoSEQ multiplex PCR assay. A mixture of 60 forward primers for TCR Vbeta segments and 13 reverse primers for TCR Jbeta segments was used in the multiplex PCR. Amplification of the CDR3 region of rearranged TCR beta genes was performed with a multiplex PCR assay on genomic DNA. The Illumina HiSeq System was used to sequence the amplified TCR beta libraries as 87-base-pair reads. On the authors' methods: Across the roughly 600 repertoires, a later analysis counted tens of millions of unique TCR beta chains, approximately 10 million of which were shared by at least two donors. Raw reads were error-corrected and collapsed into unique sequences by a nearest-neighbor algorithm in which closely related sequences were merged to remove PCR and sequencing errors. Alignment of CDR3 sequences to IMGT reference sequences was used to assign V, D and J gene segments. For a sequence to be retained, a match of at least six nucleotides to both a V gene segment and a J gene segment was required. Rearrangements were called productive when the CDR3 lacked stop codons and stayed in frame with V and J; all others were non-productive. Following IMGT convention, CDR3 was defined as the stretch from the second conserved V-encoded cysteine up to the conserved J-encoded phenylalanine. Sequences without an unambiguous match to a single V gene segment were excluded from the earlier analysis of almost 600 of the donors. An earlier analysis of several hundred of the donors called V segments functional above 56.7% productive rearrangements and segregating when the between-donor standard deviation exceeded 5%. A statistical classification framework was built to diagnose cytomegalovirus status from the catalog of TCR beta chain sequences. V and J gene assignment, in a later analysis, came from comparing TCR nucleotide sequences with IMGT/GENE-DB human TR gene sequences. In a later analysis, CDR3 sequences and most-parsimonious VDJ recombination scenarios were assigned using the TCRdist pipeline. In a later analysis, each TCR beta chain was defined by its CDR3 amino acid sequence together with its V-gene family, and reads lacking a unique V-gene family were excluded. As a way to deal with suspected cross-contamination and a sequencing artifact, a later analysis dropped 640 or so nucleotide sequences that were highly shared and had low generation probability. In a later analysis, a clonal expansion index was calculated for each public chain from normalized within-repertoire ranks of inferred template counts. Generation probabilities in a later analysis came from a VDJ recombination model fitted to out-of-frame rearrangements, and those results were checked against IGoR. In a later analysis, TCR-TCR, TCR-HLA and TCR-CMV co-occurrence was scored with hypergeometric tests, and a repertoire-size bias correction was applied to TCR pairs. False discovery rates were estimated in a later analysis by permuting HLA or CMV assignments 20 times. A later analysis grouped co-occurring TCRs with DBSCAN, adding TCRdist sequence similarity when clustering within HLA-allele-positive subsets. Repertoires with fewer than 30,000 or more than 120,000 public chains, plus five repertoires with anomalous nucleotide sharing, were excluded from co-occurrence clustering. What TCRdb holds here is the immuneACCESS table cut down to in-frame rearrangements. Part of the clones is not present; checked against another copy, under half of the missing clones reflect an unresolved V gene, and the others are unexplained. D and trimming come from the DNA, and the V and J calls and clone size come from that table. This sample is represented by roughly 130,000 clones; 8.5% to 10% of them were singletons. The ten top clones hold 4.5% to 7% of the sample.

Deletion took 4 bases off V and 7 bases off J, with a span of 16 bases between the germline ends. Including cysteine and phenylalanine, the CDR3 has 15 amino acids. The only DNA kept is the CDR3, 45 bases in frame from the first base. Reading the germline V gene gives CDR1 SGHAT and CDR2 FQNNGV. The V and J segments used are TRBV11-2 and TRBJ2-2; the D gene is perhaps TRBD2, on 6 matching bases. This clonotype was sampled from a man aged 35 to 55 in good health and CMV-seronegative. The sample consisted of PBMCs. Read as DNA, the sequence is TGTGCCAGCAGCTCATCGACGGGGGTGGGCGGGGAGCTGTTTTTT. Its protein product is CASSSSTGVGGELFF. Reference TRBV11-2 and TRBJ2-2 genes cover what lies past the CDR3, so the full variable domain is EAGVAQSPRYKIIEKRQSVAFWCNPISGHATLYWYQQILGQGPKLLIQFQNNGVVDDSQLPKDRFSAERLKGVDSTLKIQPAKLEDSAVYLCASSSSTGVGGELFFGEGSRLTVL.